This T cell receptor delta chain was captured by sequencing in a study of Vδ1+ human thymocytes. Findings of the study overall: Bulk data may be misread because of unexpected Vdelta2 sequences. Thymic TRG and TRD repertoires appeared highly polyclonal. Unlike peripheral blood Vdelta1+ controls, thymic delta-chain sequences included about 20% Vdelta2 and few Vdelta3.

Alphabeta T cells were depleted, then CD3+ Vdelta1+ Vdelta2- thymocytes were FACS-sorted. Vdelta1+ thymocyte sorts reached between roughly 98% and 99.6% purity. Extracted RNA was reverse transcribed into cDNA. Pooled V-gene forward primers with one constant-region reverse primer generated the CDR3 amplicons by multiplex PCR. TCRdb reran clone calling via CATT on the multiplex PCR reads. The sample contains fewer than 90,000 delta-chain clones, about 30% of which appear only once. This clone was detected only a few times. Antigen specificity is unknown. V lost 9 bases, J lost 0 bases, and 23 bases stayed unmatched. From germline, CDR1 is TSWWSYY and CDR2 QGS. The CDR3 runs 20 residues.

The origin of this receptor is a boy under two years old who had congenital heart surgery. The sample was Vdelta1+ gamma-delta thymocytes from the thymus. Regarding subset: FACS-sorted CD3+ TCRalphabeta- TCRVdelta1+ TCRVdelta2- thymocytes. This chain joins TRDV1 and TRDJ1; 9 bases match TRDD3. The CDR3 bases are TGTGCTCTGGCACCTACGTCCCTATTACTGGGGGAGCTTTACACCGATAAACTCATCTTT. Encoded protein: CALAPTSLLLGELYTDKLIF.